Following are 32 T cell receptor beta chains from one sample sequenced in a study of T cell responses to AZD1222 COVID-19 vaccine (dated by TCRdb to about 2021). The library came from the immunoSEQ multiplex PCR assay. The table comes from immuneACCESS by way of TCRdb, which keeps in-frame sequences with V and J called. Part of the clones is missing from these tables; in studies checked, under half for an unresolved V gene and the rest for unknown reasons. The table for this sample lists about 140,000 clones; 70% to 90% of them were counted only once. Jointly, the top ten make up 4.7% of the sample. The time point tag for this specimen amounts to: baseline before first vaccination. The sequencing used peripheral blood, collected on day 0 of AZD1222 vaccination. Receptors were obtained from an adult in good health.

This chain joins TRBV7-6 and TRBJ1-3; 10 bases fit TRBD1. Trimming at V came to 5 bases and at J to 0 bases, leaving 10 bases not matched to a gene. This CDR3 has 18 amino acids. Germline V CDR1 and CDR2: SGHVS, FNYEAQ. As DNA, the CDR3 is TGTGCCAGCAGCGCGGGGACAGGGGCCCTTAGCTCTGGAAACACCATATATTTT. This gives the protein CASSAGTGALSSGNTIYF.

The chain uses TRBV19 and TRBJ2-7; no definite D call. Germline CDR1 is LNHDA and CDR2 is SQIVND (reference sequence). Trimming removed 3 bases at V and 2 bases at J, with 5 bases between. The CDR3 loop spans 12 amino acids. The DNA of the CDR3 is TGTGCCAGTAGTATCGGGCCCTACGAGCAGTACTTC. Residues: CASSIGPYEQYF.

The gene calls are TRBV24-1 and TRBJ2-1, with TRBD2 matching 13 bases. Trimming took 3 bases from V and 5 from J; bases not matched to a gene: 3. Germline V gene sequence: CDR1 KGHDR, CDR2 SFDVKD. The length of the CDR3 is 16 residues. Written as DNA, the CDR3 is TGTGCCACCAGTGATCCGGGACTAGCGGGACACAATGAGCAGTTCTTC. Translating gives CATSDPGLAGHNEQFF.

V usage is TRBV18 and J usage is TRBJ2-5; weak D call: TRBD2 (5 bases). The J call may be incorrect, as the DNA end agrees better with TRBJ2-7. The germline V gene encodes CDR1 KGHSH and CDR2 LQKENI. The CDR3 has 14 amino acids. The DNA for the CDR3 is TGTGCCAGCTCATCCACGCCCGGGGTCTACGAGCAGTACTTC. Encoded protein: CASSSTPGVYEQYF.

The chain is built from TRBV19 and TRBJ1-1, with 7 bases matching TRBD1. The CDR3 sequence is 17 residues long. V trimming: 7 bases; J trimming: 0 bases; junction bases outside the gene matches: 14. Germline CDR1 reads LNHDA; CDR2 reads SQIVND (reference sequence). The CDR3 loop reads CASTKTGRISLNTEAFF. The DNA for the CDR3 is TGTGCCAGTACCAAGACAGGGAGGATCTCTTTGAACACTGAAGCTTTCTTT.

V usage is TRBV6-5 and J usage is TRBJ2-3, with TRBD1 matching 8 bases. With V trimmed by 6 bases and J by 2 bases, 4 bases remained unmatched. Germline V gene sequence: CDR1 MNHEY, CDR2 SVGAGI. This CDR3 contains 14 residues. The CDR3 nucleotides are TGTGCCAGCAGCCTACAGGGGGTCACAGATACGCAGTATTTT. Translation gives CASSLQGVTDTQYF.

The rearrangement links TRBV7-8 to TRBJ1-5; D call uncertain. CDR3 length equals 16 residues. Germline V gene lookup returns CDR1 SGHVS and CDR2 FQNEAQ. Trimming stripped 1 base from V and 2 bases from J, with 12 bases between. CDR3 nucleotides: TGTGCCAGCAGCTTAGGGCTGTTAAGGGGCAATCAGCCCCAGCATTTT. Translation gives CASSLGLLRGNQPQHF. Using reference TRBV7-8 and TRBJ1-5 for the parts outside the CDR3, the full variable domain is GAGVSQSPRYKVAKRGQDVALRCDPISGHVSLFWYQQALGQGPEFLTYFQNEAQLDKSGLPSDRFFAERPEGSVSTLKIQRTQQEDSAVYLCASSLGLLRGNQPQHFGDGTRLSIL.

This clone showed up just a few times. V and J are TRBV5-1 and TRBJ1-2; TRBD1 matches at 8 bases. V lost 4 bases to trimming and J lost 4 bases; unmatched junction nucleotides: 0. The CDR3 consists of 12 residues. The germline V gene encodes CDR1 SGHRS and CDR2 YFSETQ. For the CDR3, the DNA is TGCGCCAGCAGCGACAGGGGCTATGGCTACACCTTC. Amino acid sequence: CASSDRGYGYTF.

The CDR3 spells CASSARDNNYGYTF. The CDR3 DNA is TGTGCCAGCAGCGCCCGGGACAATAACTATGGCTACACCTTC. The V and J genes are TRBV9 and TRBJ1-2; maybe TRBD1 (6 bases). CDR1 and CDR2 from the germline V gene are SGDLS and YYNGEE. CDR3 length: 14 amino acids. V lost 3 bases and J 1 base, leaving 10 bases between the germline ends. The variable domain in full, completed from reference TRBV9 and TRBJ1-2, reads DSGVTQTPKHLITATGQRVTLRCSPRSGDLSVYWYQQSLDQGLQFLIQYYNGEERAKGNILERFSAQQFPDLHSELNLSSLELGDSALYFCASSARDNNYGYTFGSGTRLTVV.

This clone was counted a few times. The gene calls are TRBV10-3 and TRBJ1-3, with 8 bases aligning to TRBD1. CDR3 length: 17 residues. Germline lookup yields CDR1 ENHRY and CDR2 SYGVKD. V was pared by 6 bases and J by 1 base, with 11 bases of the junction left unmatched. This chain's CDR3 is CAIRRGQGYRSGNTIYF. CDR3 DNA sequence: TGTGCCATCAGACGCGGACAGGGTTATAGGTCTGGAAACACCATATATTTT.

The chain is built from TRBV19 and TRBJ2-1; 7 nucleotides agree with TRBD1. Germline CDR1 is LNHDA and CDR2 is SQIVND (reference sequence). This CDR3 is built from 16 residues. The V and J ends lost 5 bases and 4 bases, in that order; junction bases with no gene match: 11. CDR3 loop: CASSPSPPGGYNEQFF. In DNA form, the CDR3 reads TGTGCCAGTAGTCCGAGCCCCCCAGGGGGTTACAATGAGCAGTTCTTC.

The J gene is TRBJ1-2, the V gene TRBV28; D is undetermined. This CDR3 region has 13 residues. CDR1 MDHEN and CDR2 SYDVKM come from the germline V gene. V lost 6 bases and J lost 0, with 8 bases in between. The DNA of the CDR3 is TGTGCCAGCAGGATAACTTCTAACTATGGCTACACCTTC. Protein: CASRITSNYGYTF.

The chain is built from TRBV6-5 and TRBJ2-7; 8 nucleotides match TRBD2. CDR3 length: 14 amino acids. The junction had 8 bases not matched to a gene; V was cut back by 10 bases and J by 0 bases. Germline V CDR1 and CDR2: MNHEY, SVGAGI. The CDR3 sequence: CATETSATSYEQYF. CDR3 sequence (DNA): TGTGCCACCGAGACTAGCGCTACCTCCTACGAGCAGTACTTC.

CDR3 DNA sequence: TGTGCCAGCAGTTGGTTGGCCAGACAAGAGACCCAGTACTTC. Protein: CASSWLARQETQYF. The chain joins TRBV6-6 to TRBJ2-5, with D hard to call. The germline CDR1 and CDR2 sequences are MNHNY and SVGAGI (reference sequence). This CDR3 has 14 residues. V was trimmed by 4 bases and J by 2 bases, leaving 11 bases between them.

The chain combines TRBV29-1 with TRBJ2-1, with TRBD2 matching over 11 bases. From germline, CDR1 is SQVTM and CDR2 ANQGSEA. This CDR3 comprises 18 residues. V lost 0 bases, J lost 6 bases, and 13 bases stayed unmatched. This CDR3 is CSVEDWETSGGLSNEQFF. The CDR3 nucleotides read TGCAGCGTTGAAGATTGGGAAACTAGCGGGGGCCTTTCCAATGAGCAGTTCTTC.

The gene calls are TRBV29-1 and TRBJ2-2, with D perhaps matching TRBD1 (5 bases). Trimming cost V 6 bases and J 2 bases, with 13 bases left between them. This CDR3 spans 14 amino acids. CDR1 is SQVTM and CDR2 is ANQGSEA in the germline V gene. CDR3 amino acids: CSVAHGQNTGELFF. CDR3 nucleotides: TGCAGCGTCGCACATGGACAAAACACCGGGGAGCTGTTTTTT.

J is TRBJ2-3 and V is TRBV27, with D possibly being TRBD1 (5 bases). The V and J ends lost 6 bases and 2 bases respectively, with 21 bases between them. The length of the CDR3 is 17 residues. Per the germline V gene, CDR1 is MNHEY and CDR2 is SMNVEV (reference sequence). Written as DNA, the CDR3 is TGTGCCAGCAGCCCTAACCGCAGGGTGTCGGCCACAGATACGCAGTATTTT. It codes for CASSPNRRVSATDTQYF.

This chain uses TRBV7-2 with TRBJ2-1; D is tentatively TRBD1 or TRBD2 (5 bases each). The CDR3 has 13 residues. Trimming removed 4 bases from V and 8 bases from J, with 12 bases in between. Germline lookup yields CDR1 SGHTA and CDR2 FQGNSA. CDR3: CASSSDYRYEQFF. For the CDR3, the DNA is TGTGCCAGCAGCTCAGACTACAGGTATGAGCAGTTCTTC.

The CDR3 loop is CASSQDPSFTEAFF. The DNA for the CDR3 is TGCGCCAGCAGCCAAGATCCCAGCTTCACTGAAGCTTTCTTT. J is TRBJ1-1 and V is TRBV4-1; D not certain. Germline CDR1 reads MGHRA; CDR2 reads YSYEKL. The length of the CDR3 is 14 residues. V lost 0 bases to trimming and J lost 4 bases, with 9 bases between them.

The rearrangement links TRBV5-6 to TRBJ2-7; TRBD2 might be the D (6 bases). Trimming shortened V by 5 bases and J by 6 bases, and 21 bases separated the two germline ends. The CDR3 contains 15 residues. CDR1 is SGHDT and CDR2 is YYEEEE in the germline V gene. The CDR3 DNA follows: TGTGCCAGCAGAACCGTCCCGGGACTCCCCGCCGAGCAGTACTTC. Encoded protein: CASRTVPGLPAEQYF.

J is TRBJ2-1 and V is TRBV11-2; D is unclear. The CDR3 extends over 14 amino acids. Germline V CDR1 and CDR2: SGHAT, FQNNGV. V lost 5 bases, J lost 9 bases, and 17 bases lay in between. For the CDR3, the DNA is TGTGCCAGCAGCCCCACGATCGGATGGGGTGAGCAGTTCTTC. Translating it yields CASSPTIGWGEQFF.

The chain uses TRBV5-4 and TRBJ2-2; no clear D. There are 14 residues in the CDR3. The germline V and J ends were trimmed by 0 bases and 8 bases, with 11 bases remaining between them. Germline assignment: CDR1 SGHNT and CDR2 YYREEE (reference sequence). CDR3 sequence reads: CASSLELLRGELFF. The CDR3 coding sequence is TGTGCCAGCAGCTTGGAGTTGCTCCGGGGGGAGCTGTTTTTT.

This clone was counted between two and nine times. The chain combines TRBV6-1 with TRBJ2-2; D remains ambiguous. Trimming pared 3 bases from V and 9 bases from J, leaving 14 bases between. Germline CDR1 is MNHNS and CDR2 is SASEGT. The CDR3 length is 14 residues. The CDR3 nucleotides read TGTGCCAGCAGTGAGGCTGCTGATAGCCGGGAGCTGTTTTTT. It codes for CASSEAADSRELFF.

The chain uses TRBV5-6 and TRBJ1-2, with unresolved D. The germline V gene encodes CDR1 SGHDT and CDR2 YYEEEE. The CDR3 loop spans 14 amino acids. V gave up 3 bases and J gave up 4 bases, with 13 bases separating them. The CDR3 DNA is TGTGCCAGCAGCTCGACACCGGTGCCCTATGGCTACACCTTC. It yields the protein CASSSTPVPYGYTF.

The rearrangement uses TRBV5-1 and TRBJ2-5; TRBD1 aligns across 8 bases. CDR3 length: 13 residues. V shed 2 bases, J shed 5 bases, and the junction held 2 bases outside the gene matches. Germline V lookup: CDR1 SGHRS, CDR2 YFSETQ. CDR3 in amino acids: CASSLQGEETQYF. DNA for the CDR3: TGCGCCAGCAGCTTACAGGGGGAGGAGACCCAGTACTTC.

The chain employs TRBV6-5 and TRBJ1-1; D unresolved. The V end lost 4 bases, the J end lost 3 bases, and 9 bases lay between the germline ends. The CDR3 covers 13 residues. CDR1 is MNHEY and CDR2 is SVGAGI in the germline V gene. The CDR3 DNA follows: TGTGCCAGCAGTTCACCCCTGGACACTGAAGCTTTCTTT. This encodes CASSSPLDTEAFF.

The rearrangement joins TRBV29-1 to TRBJ2-1; no reliable D call. This CDR3 is 18 amino acids long. Trimming took off 7 bases at V and 0 bases at J, with 25 bases between the two ends. Per the germline V gene, CDR1 is SQVTM and CDR2 is ANQGSEA. For the CDR3, the DNA is TGCAGCGGTTGCTTGTTAGGCCCTCGCCCCCTCTCCTACAATGAGCAGTTCTTC. It specifies CSGCLLGPRPLSYNEQFF.

The chain recombines TRBV6-5 with TRBJ1-3; D is undetermined. Trimming pared 5 bases from V and 1 base from J, leaving 3 bases between. Germline values: CDR1 MNHEY, CDR2 SVGAGI. The CDR3 covers 12 residues. DNA for the CDR3: TGTGCCAGCAGTACATCTGGAAACACCATATATTTT. Amino acids: CASSTSGNTIYF.

V gene TRBV4-1 combines with J gene TRBJ2-1; 10 bases match TRBD1. The CDR3 runs 17 residues. Germline lookup yields CDR1 MGHRA and CDR2 YSYEKL. V lost 3 bases to trimming and J lost 2 bases; unmatched junction nucleotides: 7. The CDR3 DNA follows: TGCGCCAGCAGCCAGCCCCGGGACAGGGGAACCTACAATGAGCAGTTCTTC. Translating it yields CASSQPRDRGTYNEQFF.

The genes are TRBV10-3 and TRBJ1-6, with D possibly being TRBD1 (5 bases). Trimming stripped 6 bases from V and 3 bases from J, with 6 bases between. Germline V lookup: CDR1 ENHRY, CDR2 SYGVKD. CDR3 size: 13 residues. This chain's CDR3 is CAIRTDYNSPLHF. CDR3 nucleotides: TGTGCCATCAGGACAGACTATAATTCACCCCTCCACTTT.

This clone was detected only once. The V and J genes are TRBV29-1 and TRBJ1-1; D unclear. Trimming removed 4 bases at V and 2 bases at J, with 8 bases between. Germline V lookup: CDR1 SQVTM, CDR2 ANQGSEA. The CDR3 has 12 amino acids. The DNA for the CDR3 is TGCAGCGTTGTTTTTGCTAACACTGAAGCTTTCTTT. Its protein is CSVVFANTEAFF.

The rearrangement uses TRBV28 and TRBJ1-2; the D is unclear. The CDR3 sequence is 13 residues long. Trimming stripped 4 bases from V and 3 bases from J, with 9 bases between. Germline CDR1 and CDR2: MDHEN and SYDVKM. Here the CDR3 reads CASSWRQYYGYTF. The CDR3 nucleotides are TGTGCCAGCAGTTGGCGGCAGTACTATGGCTACACCTTC.